This is a list of T cell receptor beta chains from one sample in a study of identical twins. Via MiXCR, TCRdb re-called the 5' RACE reads, giving one row per CDR3 protein. The sample has about 660,000 distinct CDR3 sequences; less than 10% are singletons. The sample also formed part of further work on yellow fever vaccine responses in identical twins.

Sample: PBMCs. Every receptor here comes from a woman aged 18-29 years in good health. Both conserved end residues are part of each CDR3. D genes are given only for firm matches. The size entry is marked missing in some rows and otherwise reads once, few, many or a size class.

v_gene: TRBV6-2/TRBV6-3
abundance: many
j_gene: TRBJ2-2
d_gene: NA
CDR3nt: TGTGCCAGCAGGGACGGGGAGCTGTTTTTT
CDR3aa: CASRDGELFF

v_gene: TRBV18
abundance: NA
j_gene: TRBJ2-3
d_gene: NA
CDR3nt: TGTGCCAGCTCACCCAACCAAGATACGCAGTATTTT
CDR3aa: CASSPNQDTQYF

v_gene: TRBV29-1
abundance: few
j_gene: TRBJ2-7
d_gene: NA
CDR3nt: TGCAGCGCAAAGACAGGTCGGACCTCCTACGAGCAGTACTTC
CDR3aa: CSAKTGRTSYEQYF

v_gene: TRBV14
abundance: NA
j_gene: TRBJ2-3
d_gene: NA
CDR3nt: TGTGCCAGCAGCCAAGGACCAGGGGCAGACTCCACAGATACGCAGTATTTT
CDR3aa: CASSQGPGADSTDTQYF

v_gene: TRBV20-1
abundance: NA
j_gene: TRBJ2-1
d_gene: TRBD2
CDR3nt: TGCAGTGCTGGACTAGCGACATACAATGAGCAGTTCTTC
CDR3aa: CSAGLATYNEQFF

v_gene: TRBV27
abundance: few
j_gene: TRBJ2-5
d_gene: NA
CDR3nt: TGTGCCACTCGCCGCGGGGAGACCCAGTACTTC
CDR3aa: CATRRGETQYF

v_gene: TRBV28
abundance: NA
j_gene: TRBJ2-5
d_gene: TRBD2
CDR3nt: TGTGCCAGCACTGCGGGGGTTGAGACCCAGTACTTC
CDR3aa: CASTAGVETQYF

v_gene: TRBV12-3/TRBV12-4
abundance: many
j_gene: TRBJ2-7
d_gene: NA
CDR3nt: TGTGCCAGCAGATCAAGCCCGGACAGCGGTTTCTACGAGCAGTACTTC
CDR3aa: CASRSSPDSGFYEQYF

v_gene: TRBV7-9
abundance: few
j_gene: TRBJ2-3
d_gene: TRBD2
CDR3nt: TGTGCCAGCAGCTTGGGTAATAGCGGGAGGACAGATACGCAGTATTTT
CDR3aa: CASSLGNSGRTDTQYF

v_gene: TRBV7-8
abundance: few
j_gene: TRBJ2-5
d_gene: NA
CDR3nt: TGTGCCAGCAGCCAGGGGACGGCGCAAGAGACCCAGTACTTC
CDR3aa: CASSQGTAQETQYF

v_gene: TRBV28
abundance: few
j_gene: TRBJ2-7
d_gene: TRBD2
CDR3nt: TGTGCCAGCAGTGGGACTAGCGGGGTCTACGAGCAGTACTTC
CDR3aa: CASSGTSGVYEQYF

v_gene: TRBV6-2/TRBV6-3
abundance: few
j_gene: TRBJ2-7
d_gene: TRBD2
CDR3nt: TGTGCCAGCAGTTACCCGGCGTATGGGACTATAGGGTACGAGCAGTACTTC
CDR3aa: CASSYPAYGTIGYEQYF

v_gene: TRBV7-9
abundance: many
j_gene: TRBJ2-7
d_gene: TRBD2
CDR3nt: TGTGCCAGCAGCTCTACAGCGGGACCTTTCTCCTACGAGCAGTACTTC
CDR3aa: CASSSTAGPFSYEQYF

v_gene: TRBV20-1
abundance: few
j_gene: TRBJ2-3
d_gene: TRBD2
CDR3nt: TGCAGTGCCGAGCGGGGTGGGGGGGATACGCAGTATTTT
CDR3aa: CSAERGGGDTQYF

v_gene: TRBV5-1
abundance: few
j_gene: TRBJ2-1
d_gene: TRBD2
CDR3nt: TGCGCCAGCAGCACGGGACTAGCGGACTACAATGAGCAGTTCTTC
CDR3aa: CASSTGLADYNEQFF

v_gene: TRBV4-1
abundance: few
j_gene: TRBJ2-7
d_gene: TRBD2
CDR3nt: TGCGCCAGCAGCCAAGATAGAGTGGCGGGACTAGCGAACGAGCAGTACTTC
CDR3aa: CASSQDRVAGLANEQYF

v_gene: TRBV12-3/TRBV12-4
abundance: few
j_gene: TRBJ2-7
d_gene: TRBD1
CDR3nt: TGTGCCAGCAGCTTAGACAGGGGGCTTCCATCCTACGAGCAGTACTTC
CDR3aa: CASSLDRGLPSYEQYF

v_gene: TRBV7-8
abundance: NA
j_gene: TRBJ1-5
d_gene: NA
CDR3nt: TGTGCCAGCAGCCAGATGGAGCTCCTCAATCAGCCCCAGCATTTT
CDR3aa: CASSQMELLNQPQHF

v_gene: TRBV6-5
abundance: NA
j_gene: TRBJ2-7
d_gene: NA
CDR3nt: TGTGCCAGCAGTTACTCGATCGGTGGGGGGCACGAGCAGTACTTC
CDR3aa: CASSYSIGGGHEQYF

v_gene: TRBV27
abundance: few
j_gene: TRBJ2-1
d_gene: NA
CDR3nt: TGTGCCAGCAGAGCGGTTGGCGGGTTTTACAATGAGCAGTTCTTC
CDR3aa: CASRAVGGFYNEQFF

v_gene: TRBV12-3/TRBV12-4
abundance: NA
j_gene: TRBJ1-5
d_gene: TRBD1
CDR3nt: TGTGCCAGCAGCCAGACAGGGCACAATCAGCCCCAGCATTTT
CDR3aa: CASSQTGHNQPQHF

v_gene: TRBV7-2
abundance: few
j_gene: TRBJ2-3
d_gene: NA
CDR3nt: TGTGCCAGCAGCTTAGTAAGCAGGGAAGATACGCAGTATTTT
CDR3aa: CASSLVSREDTQYF

v_gene: TRBV24-1
abundance: many
j_gene: TRBJ2-1
d_gene: NA
CDR3nt: TGTGCCACCTCGGAACCCTACAATGAGCAGTTCTTC
CDR3aa: CATSEPYNEQFF

v_gene: TRBV4-3
abundance: few
j_gene: TRBJ2-7
d_gene: TRBD2
CDR3nt: TGCGCCAGCAGCCAAGCTCTAGCGGGAGGATACGAGCAGTACTTC
CDR3aa: CASSQALAGGYEQYF

v_gene: TRBV4-1
abundance: many
j_gene: TRBJ1-1
d_gene: NA
CDR3nt: TGCGCCAGCAGCCAAGGGGTGAAAACTGAAGCTTTCTTT
CDR3aa: CASSQGVKTEAFF

v_gene: TRBV6-1
abundance: many
j_gene: TRBJ1-5
d_gene: NA
CDR3nt: TGTGCCAGCAGGTCTCAGGGCGGCAATCAGCCCCAGCATTTT
CDR3aa: CASRSQGGNQPQHF

v_gene: TRBV28
abundance: NA
j_gene: TRBJ2-7
d_gene: NA
CDR3nt: TGTGCCAGCAGAGGGTGGACTGACGAGCAGTACTTC
CDR3aa: CASRGWTDEQYF

v_gene: TRBV7-9
abundance: few
j_gene: TRBJ2-1
d_gene: NA
CDR3nt: TGTGCCAGCAGCTTAGAGGGACGGCAGCAGTTCTTC
CDR3aa: CASSLEGRQQFF

v_gene: TRBV21-1
abundance: few
j_gene: TRBJ2-1
d_gene: NA
CDR3nt: TGTGCCAGCAGCAAACGGCCCGGAGCAAGGGGGTATAAGCGGCGGGAGGGCCGCAATGAGCAGTTCTTC
CDR3aa: CASSKRPGARGYKRREGRNEQFF

v_gene: TRBV20-1
abundance: few
j_gene: TRBJ2-1
d_gene: NA
CDR3nt: TGCAGTGCTAGCGGGCGGGGGCCGGGTGAGCAGTTCTTC
CDR3aa: CSASGRGPGEQFF

v_gene: TRBV5-6
abundance: NA
j_gene: TRBJ2-7
d_gene: TRBD2
CDR3nt: TGTGCCAGCAGCTTTAGACTAGCGGGAGGAAGCGAGCAGTACTTC
CDR3aa: CASSFRLAGGSEQYF

v_gene: TRBV11-1
abundance: NA
j_gene: TRBJ2-1
d_gene: TRBD2
CDR3nt: TGTGCCAGCAGCTCCGCTGGGACTAGCGGGGGGCGGAAAGTCAATGAGCAGTTCTTC
CDR3aa: CASSSAGTSGGRKVNEQFF

v_gene: TRBV3-1
abundance: many
j_gene: TRBJ2-7
d_gene: TRBD1
CDR3nt: TGTGCCAGCAGCCAGGACAGGGGCCAGTATGAGCAGTACTTC
CDR3aa: CASSQDRGQYEQYF

v_gene: TRBV20-1
abundance: NA
j_gene: TRBJ2-2
d_gene: NA
CDR3nt: TGCAGTGCTAGTCTGATGCATAACACCGGGGAGCTGTTTTTT
CDR3aa: CSASLMHNTGELFF

v_gene: TRBV27
abundance: few
j_gene: TRBJ2-1
d_gene: TRBD1
CDR3nt: TGTGCCAGCAGTTTATTCTTGGGACAGGTTGGGAATGAGCAGTTCTTC
CDR3aa: CASSLFLGQVGNEQFF

v_gene: TRBV11-2
abundance: NA
j_gene: TRBJ2-2
d_gene: TRBD1
CDR3nt: TGTGCCAGCAGCCCACAGGGGCCGAACACCGGGGAGCTGTTTTTT
CDR3aa: CASSPQGPNTGELFF

v_gene: TRBV4-3
abundance: many
j_gene: TRBJ2-5
d_gene: NA
CDR3nt: TGCGCCAGCAGCCAAGAGTTTGGGGGGGAGACCCAGTACTTC
CDR3aa: CASSQEFGGETQYF

v_gene: TRBV24-1
abundance: NA
j_gene: TRBJ2-1
d_gene: NA
CDR3nt: TGTGCCACCAGTGCTGACAGGTCCTACTACAATGAGCAGTTCTTC
CDR3aa: CATSADRSYYNEQFF

v_gene: TRBV4-2
abundance: many
j_gene: TRBJ2-1
d_gene: NA
CDR3nt: TGTGCCAGCAGCCCAAGACTCTCCTACAATGAGCAGTTCTTC
CDR3aa: CASSPRLSYNEQFF

v_gene: TRBV11-2
abundance: few
j_gene: TRBJ2-3
d_gene: TRBD2
CDR3nt: TGTGCCAGCAGACCATCTCCGGCTAGCGGGAGGGTCGGAGATACGCAGTATTTT
CDR3aa: CASRPSPASGRVGDTQYF

v_gene: TRBV4-2
abundance: NA
j_gene: TRBJ2-7
d_gene: NA
CDR3nt: TGTGCCAGCAGCCAAGAATCAGGGGGACCTAGCGCGCAGTACTTC
CDR3aa: CASSQESGGPSAQYF

v_gene: TRBV27
abundance: few
j_gene: TRBJ2-2
d_gene: TRBD2
CDR3nt: TGTGCCAGCAGTGGACTAGCGGGGGGATCGGGGGAGCTGTTTTTT
CDR3aa: CASSGLAGGSGELFF

v_gene: TRBV27
abundance: few
j_gene: TRBJ2-7
d_gene: TRBD2
CDR3nt: TGTGCCAGCAGTCGAGCGGGGGTGGCTGACGAGCAGTACTTC
CDR3aa: CASSRAGVADEQYF

v_gene: TRBV12-3/TRBV12-4
abundance: NA
j_gene: TRBJ2-2
d_gene: TRBD1
CDR3nt: TGTGCCAGCAGTTCCCCTCTACAGGGGGACTCGAACACCGGGGAGCTGTTTTTT
CDR3aa: CASSSPLQGDSNTGELFF

v_gene: TRBV9
abundance: NA
j_gene: TRBJ2-1
d_gene: TRBD1
CDR3nt: TGTGCCAGCAGCGGCGACAGGGGCGGAAATGAGCAGTTCTTC
CDR3aa: CASSGDRGGNEQFF

v_gene: TRBV29-1
abundance: many
j_gene: TRBJ2-2
d_gene: TRBD1
CDR3nt: TGCAGCGTTACTACTGACAGGGAAGGCACCGGGGAGCTGTTTTTT
CDR3aa: CSVTTDREGTGELFF

v_gene: TRBV15
abundance: few
j_gene: TRBJ2-5
d_gene: NA
CDR3nt: TGTGCCACCAGCAGAGAGGCAGGGGCAGAGACCCAGTACTTC
CDR3aa: CATSREAGAETQYF

v_gene: TRBV6-1
abundance: few
j_gene: TRBJ1-2
d_gene: TRBD1
CDR3nt: TGTGCCAGCAGGTCAACAGGGGGCGCCGGCTATGGCTACACCTTC
CDR3aa: CASRSTGGAGYGYTF

v_gene: TRBV28
abundance: NA
j_gene: TRBJ2-7
d_gene: TRBD1
CDR3nt: TGTGCCAGCAGTTTCATTGGGACAGGGGCGTACTCCTACGAGCAGTACTTC
CDR3aa: CASSFIGTGAYSYEQYF

v_gene: TRBV2
abundance: many
j_gene: TRBJ2-3
d_gene: NA
CDR3nt: TGTGCCAGCAGTATGTTGGGGGGCACAGATACGCAGTATTTT
CDR3aa: CASSMLGGTDTQYF

v_gene: TRBV27
abundance: many
j_gene: TRBJ2-7
d_gene: NA
CDR3nt: TGTGCCAGCAGTTTACGGGACGTTAACGAGCAGTACTTC
CDR3aa: CASSLRDVNEQYF

v_gene: TRBV6-5
abundance: few
j_gene: TRBJ2-1
d_gene: TRBD2
CDR3nt: TGTGCCAGCAGTTACTCGGCGGGAGCGACCTACAATGAGCAGTTCTTC
CDR3aa: CASSYSAGATYNEQFF

v_gene: TRBV3-1
abundance: many
j_gene: TRBJ2-2
d_gene: TRBD2
CDR3nt: TGTGCCAGCAGCCAGGGAGGGGCCGACACCGGGGAGCTGTTTTTT
CDR3aa: CASSQGGADTGELFF

v_gene: TRBV5-1
abundance: few
j_gene: TRBJ2-2
d_gene: NA
CDR3nt: TGCGCCAGCAGGAGAACCCTTAGCACCGGGGAGCTGTTTTTT
CDR3aa: CASRRTLSTGELFF

v_gene: TRBV10-3
abundance: NA
j_gene: TRBJ2-3
d_gene: NA
CDR3nt: TGTGCCATCAGTGAGCCCCATACGCAGTATTTT
CDR3aa: CAISEPHTQYF

v_gene: TRBV29-1
abundance: NA
j_gene: TRBJ2-4
d_gene: NA
CDR3nt: TGCAGCGTTGATTTAGGGGTCCCGGGCAAAAACATTCAGTACTTC
CDR3aa: CSVDLGVPGKNIQYF

v_gene: TRBV4-1
abundance: many
j_gene: TRBJ1-5
d_gene: NA
CDR3nt: TGCGCCAGCAGCCAAGTTCGAGGACGCAATCAGCCCCAGCATTTT
CDR3aa: CASSQVRGRNQPQHF

v_gene: TRBV12-3/TRBV12-4
abundance: many
j_gene: TRBJ1-5
d_gene: TRBD1
CDR3nt: TGTGCCAGCAGACGGGAGGGGGCGTCAAGCAATCAGCCCCAGCATTTT
CDR3aa: CASRREGASSNQPQHF